This paragraph reports one TCR beta chain. The data are from a study of cytomegalovirus exposure and HLA in healthy donors. Sequencing was performed with immunoSEQ multiplex PCR; in TCRdb, only in-frame clones are kept and a portion is missing. The sample has 150,000 to 200,000 clones; 89% are singletons. The CDR3 has 13 amino acids. V dropped 0 bases and J dropped 3 bases, with 6 bases sitting between them. Germline V gene lookup returns CDR1 GTSNPN and CDR2 SVGIG (reference sequence). J is TRBJ1-5 and V is TRBV30; D gene ambiguous. The sequenced sample consisted of PBMCs. The sequence derives from a man aged 18 to 29 in good health and CMV-seropositive. The CDR3 DNA follows: TGTGCCTGGAGTGTGAAAGCCAATCAGCCCCAGCATTTT. This gives the protein CAWSVKANQPQHF.